This T cell receptor (beta chain) was documented in a study of CD8 T cells in Susac syndrome. Study-wide context: Of the sequenced Susac syndrome patients, more than five had active disease and under 10 were in remission. Blood was drawn from patients with Susac syndrome. At that point, they were therapy-naive, on corticosteroids, or on intravenous immunoglobulin alone.

Study results and caveats: The CD4+ T cell repertoires in Susac syndrome were not clonally expanded.

Random hexamers were used to reverse transcribe an amount of about 0.45 to 1 ug RNA. The immunoSEQ assay covered 54 Vbeta and 13 Jbeta segments for CDR3. MiXCR was run by TCRdb on the immunoSEQ multiplex PCR reads, yielding one entry per CDR3 protein. The sample consists of over 150,000 distinct CDR3 sequences, just under 95% of them appearing once. Turning to this clonotype: The antigen is not known.

The CDR3 spans 15 residues. Germline loops: CDR1 SGHRS, CDR2 YFSETQ. Trimming removed 4 bases at V and 5 bases at J, with 19 bases between. The chain employs TRBV5-1 and TRBJ2-7; perhaps D is TRBD1 or TRBD2 (7 bases each). Sequencing was done on a sample of CD4+ T cells from PBMCs. This TCR was recovered from a human donor with Susac syndrome. CDR3 bases: TGCGCCAGCAGCCCGGAGGGAGGGGGCTTTAACGAGCAGTACTTC. Amino acid sequence: CASSPEGGGFNEQYF.